The 28 T cell receptor beta chains below all came from one sample that was sequenced in a study of blood T cell repertoires in COVID-19. TCRdb's table, derived via immunoSEQ multiplex PCR, lists solely in-frame clones and lacks some. The sample has 130,000 or so clones, 70% to 80% seen once. The sequencing input was peripheral blood. The receptors shown here come from a woman in her 70s with COVID-19, enrolled during active disease.

The chain has TRBV6-5 and TRBJ1-2; 9 positions match TRBD1. The V gene end was trimmed by 6 bases and the J gene end by 6 bases; junction bases not matched to a gene: 11. The CDR3 consists of 15 residues. Per the germline V gene, CDR1 is MNHEY and CDR2 is SVGAGI. The CDR3 loop reads CASRPSPGQGNGYTF. DNA for the CDR3: TGTGCCAGCAGACCTTCACCGGGACAGGGAAATGGCTACACCTTC.

This clone was seen just once. The chain combines TRBV2 with TRBJ1-3; D possibly corresponds to TRBD1 (5 bases). Germline V gene data show CDR1 as SNHLY and CDR2 as FYNNEI. The V end was cut by 2 bases, the J end by 2 bases, with 13 bases between. The CDR3 is 16 residues long. This chain's CDR3 is CASSEPRAGPGNTIYF. DNA for the CDR3: TGTGCCAGCAGTGAACCCAGGGCAGGCCCTGGAAACACCATATATTTT.

This sequence joins TRBV6-5 and TRBJ2-2, with no clear D. Between the trimmed V and J ends, which lost 6 bases and 6 bases, there was a span of 8 bases. Germline CDR1 reads MNHEY; CDR2 reads SVGAGI. The CDR3 loop spans 12 amino acids. The CDR3 DNA reads as TGTGCCAGCAGGCCTACCCCCGGGGAGCTGTTTTTT. It specifies CASRPTPGELFF.

The V and J genes are TRBV7-9 and TRBJ2-1; the D gene is possibly TRBD2 (5 bases). The CDR3 is 11 residues long. The V gene lost 2 bases and the J gene lost 12 bases, with 8 bases spanning the gap. Germline CDR1 SEHNR, CDR2 FQNEAQ (reference sequence). CDR3 residues: CASSLRGAQFF. Written as DNA, the CDR3 is TGTGCCAGCAGCTTACGGGGTGCGCAGTTCTTC.

The chain employs TRBV11-2 and TRBJ1-1, with D perhaps matching TRBD1 (5 bases). This CDR3 spans 14 amino acids. V was trimmed by 5 bases and J by 3 bases, leaving 13 bases between them. CDR1 SGHAT and CDR2 FQNNGV come from the germline V gene. The CDR3 nucleotides are TGTGCCAGCAGCGCAAGACAGAGCCACACTGAAGCTTTCTTT. Translating gives CASSARQSHTEAFF.

The J gene is TRBJ2-1, the V gene TRBV5-1; TRBD2 agrees at 9 bases. The CDR3 loop spans 15 amino acids. Looked up from germline, CDR1 is SGHRS and CDR2 is YFSETQ. V trimming: 7 bases; J trimming: 9 bases; junction bases outside the gene matches: 14. The CDR3 bases are TGCGCCAGCGAGGGCGGGGGGGCCGGTAGGGTTGAGCAGTTCTTC. Translation gives CASEGGGAGRVEQFF. Drawing the rest from reference TRBV5-1 and TRBJ2-1, the complete variable domain is KAGVTQTPRYLIKTRGQQVTLSCSPISGHRSVSWYQQTPGQGLQFLFEYFSETQRNKGNFPGRFSGRQFSNSRSEMNVSTLELGDSALYLCASEGGGAGRVEQFFGPGTRLTVL.

The chain links TRBV9 to TRBJ2-7; TRBD1 might be the D (5 bases). The CDR3 has 14 amino acids. Trimming stripped 4 bases from V and 6 bases from J, with 17 bases between. The germline V gene has CDR1 SGDLS and CDR2 YYNGEE. CDR3 sequence reads: CASSPRVLQGEQYF. The CDR3 bases are TGTGCCAGCAGCCCCCGGGTCCTCCAGGGCGAGCAGTACTTC. The variable domain in full, completed from reference TRBV9 and TRBJ2-7, reads DSGVTQTPKHLITATGQRVTLRCSPRSGDLSVYWYQQSLDQGLQFLIQYYNGEERAKGNILERFSAQQFPDLHSELNLSSLELGDSALYFCASSPRVLQGEQYFGPGTRLTVT.

The chain is built from TRBV28 and TRBJ2-3; 11 bases fit TRBD1. The length of the CDR3 is 13 residues. Unmatched junction bases numbered 1, after V lost 8 bases and J lost 3 bases. Germline V gene sequence: CDR1 MDHEN, CDR2 SYDVKM. CDR3 in DNA: TGTGCCAGCGGGACAGGGGGAACAGATACGCAGTATTTT. Protein sequence: CASGTGGTDTQYF. Full variable domain (rest looked up from reference TRBV28 and TRBJ2-3): DVKVTQSSRYLVKRTGEKVFLECVQDMDHENMFWYRQDPGLGLRLIYFSYDVKMKEKGDIPEGYSVSREKKERFSLILESASTNQTSMYLCASGTGGTDTQYFGPGTRLTVL.

V gene TRBV7-8 combines with J gene TRBJ2-3; D uncertain. V shed 5 bases and J shed 2 bases, with 11 bases lying between them. This CDR3 region has 14 residues. From germline, CDR1 is SGHVS and CDR2 FQNEAQ. The CDR3 loop reads CASSPFRSTDTQYF. The CDR3, as DNA: TGTGCCAGCAGCCCCTTCCGGTCCACAGATACGCAGTATTTT.

The J gene is TRBJ1-1, the V gene TRBV7-2; D is ambiguous. V lost 1 base and J 1 base, leaving 7 bases between the germline ends. The CDR3 runs 14 residues. Germline V CDR1 and CDR2: SGHTA, FQGNSA. The CDR3 sequence: CASSLVTANTEAFF. In DNA form, the CDR3 reads TGTGCCAGCAGCTTAGTAACAGCGAACACTGAAGCTTTCTTT.

This chain uses TRBV14 with TRBJ1-1, with D possibly matching TRBD1 (5 bases). Trimming removed 6 bases from V and 0 bases from J, with 8 bases in between. In germline, CDR1 is SGHDN, CDR2 FVKESK. The CDR3 is made up of 13 amino acids. The CDR3 is CASRQELNTEAFF. The CDR3 coding sequence is TGTGCCAGCAGACAGGAACTGAACACTGAAGCTTTCTTT.

V is TRBV6-2 or TRBV6-3 and J is TRBJ1-2; 7 bases fit TRBD1. This CDR3 is built from 14 residues. CDR1 and CDR2 (germline): MNHEY, SVGEGT. The V segment lost 6 bases and the J segment 2 bases; nucleotides outside the gene matches: 6. CDR3 loop: CASRPAGQNYGYTF. The CDR3 nucleotides are TGTGCCAGCAGACCTGCGGGACAGAACTATGGCTACACCTTC.

The J gene is TRBJ1-1, the V gene TRBV5-6; 10 nucleotides agree with TRBD1. The CDR3 totals 14 residues. CDR1 SGHDT and CDR2 YYEEEE come from the germline V gene. J gave up 6 bases and V 4 bases, and 6 bases lay outside the gene matches. CDR3 in amino acids: CASSATGGLSEAFF. The CDR3 region has the DNA TGTGCCAGCAGCGCGACAGGGGGCCTGTCTGAAGCTTTCTTT.

The chain combines TRBV7-2 with TRBJ2-1, with a possible D match to TRBD1 (5 bases). The CDR3 totals 13 residues. Looked up from germline, CDR1 is SGHTA and CDR2 is FQGNSA. Trimming took 6 bases from V and 5 from J, leaving 11 bases between them. CDR3 nucleotides: TGTGCCAGCAGTTCCAGGGTGGACAATGAGCAGTTCTTC. It translates to CASSSRVDNEQFF.

This clone was detected a few times. The chain recombines TRBV2 with TRBJ1-1; possible D gene TRBD1, 6 bases. Germline-derived CDR1 and CDR2 are SNHLY and FYNNEI. Trimming took off 7 bases at V and 1 base at J, with 10 bases between the two ends. The CDR3 is 13 residues long. The CDR3 region is CASKRTENTEAFF. CDR3 coding DNA: TGTGCCAGCAAAAGGACAGAGAACACTGAAGCTTTCTTT.

V usage is TRBV28 and J usage is TRBJ1-1; D perhaps matches TRBD1 (5 bases). Germline V gene sequence: CDR1 MDHEN, CDR2 SYDVKM. This CDR3 has 14 amino acids. V dropped 6 bases and J dropped 3 bases, with 14 bases sitting between them. The CDR3 DNA reads as TGTGCCAGCAGCTCAAGTCAGGGCTACACTGAAGCTTTCTTT. Encoded protein: CASSSSQGYTEAFF.

V is TRBV4-2 and J is TRBJ1-2; 8 nucleotides align to TRBD1. The ends lost 0 bases at V and 6 bases at J; junction bases unmatched: 9. The CDR3 extends over 16 amino acids. The V gene's germline CDR1 is LGHNA and CDR2 YNFKEQ. CDR3 nucleotides: TGTGCCAGCAGCCAAGAAATCAGGGGGCGCCCCAATGGCTACACCTTC. This encodes CASSQEIRGRPNGYTF.

This chain links TRBV12-3 or TRBV12-4 with TRBJ1-1; a weak D match, TRBD1 (5 bases). This CDR3 spans 11 amino acids. The germline V and J ends were trimmed by 6 bases and 13 bases, with 15 bases remaining between them. The CDR3 DNA follows: TGTGCCAGCAGCCGCAACAGGAAGGTTTTCTTT. Residues: CASSRNRKVFF.

CDR3 amino acids: CAIRKDRDQPQHF. The CDR3 bases are TGTGCCATCAGGAAGGACAGGGACCAGCCCCAGCATTTT. The J gene is TRBJ1-5, the V gene TRBV10-3; 8 bases map to TRBD1. The germline CDR1 and CDR2 sequences are ENHRY and SYGVKD. V lost 6 bases, J lost 7 bases, and 5 bases stayed unmatched. The CDR3 extends over 13 amino acids.

The J gene is TRBJ1-1, the V gene TRBV19; D unresolved. Germline V gives CDR1 LNHDA, CDR2 SQIVND (reference sequence). V was clipped by 5 bases and J by 5 bases, with 12 bases between them. The CDR3 is made up of 13 amino acids. The CDR3 region has the DNA TGTGCCAGTAGTCCCGGGAGGTGGACTGAAGCTTTCTTT. Protein product: CASSPGRWTEAFF.

The chain employs TRBV27 and TRBJ2-1, with 8 bases lining up with TRBD1. The CDR3 loop spans 16 amino acids. CDR1 and CDR2 from the germline V gene are MNHEY and SMNVEV (reference sequence). Trimming removed 6 bases from V and 8 bases from J; junction bases left unmatched: 15. The CDR3 region has the DNA TGTGCCAGCAGACGCGCGACAGGGGTCGCTGGATATGAGCAGTTCTTC. Protein product: CASRRATGVAGYEQFF.

The chain combines TRBV28 with TRBJ1-2; D ambiguous. This CDR3 contains 12 residues. V was cut by 5 bases and J by 7 bases, with 11 bases left in between. CDR1 is MDHEN and CDR2 is SYDVKM in the germline V gene. The DNA of the CDR3 is TGTGCCAGCAGTCTCAGGACTACTGGCTACACCTTC. It specifies CASSLRTTGYTF.

The V gene is TRBV2, the J gene TRBJ1-1; possible D gene TRBD1, 5 bases. CDR1 is SNHLY and CDR2 is FYNNEI in the germline V gene. Between the trimmed V and J ends, which lost 2 bases and 4 bases, there was a span of 8 bases. This CDR3 has 13 amino acids. The CDR3 loop reads CASSENGATEAFF. CDR3 sequence (DNA): TGTGCCAGCAGTGAAAATGGGGCCACTGAAGCTTTCTTT. Combining the CDR3 with reference TRBV2 and TRBJ1-1 gives the whole variable domain EPEVTQTPSHQVTQMGQEVILRCVPISNHLYFYWYRQILGQKVEFLVSFYNNEISEKSEIFDDQFSVERPDGSNFTLKIRSTKLEDSAMYFCASSENGATEAFFGQGTRLTVV.

The rearrangement links TRBV9 to TRBJ2-2; 9 bases agree with TRBD1. This CDR3 region has 15 residues. V shed 0 bases and J 5 bases; nucleotides not matched to a gene: 2. From germline, CDR1 is SGDLS and CDR2 YYNGEE. The CDR3 DNA sequence: TGTGCCAGCAGCGTAGAAGGACAGGGGACCGGGGAGCTGTTTTTT. Amino acid sequence: CASSVEGQGTGELFF.

This clone was observed a handful of times. The J gene is TRBJ1-6, the V gene TRBV5-6, with TRBD1 matching over 9 bases. With 1 base clipped from V and 5 bases from J, the junction kept 7 bases outside the gene matches. The CDR3 covers 17 residues. CDR1 and CDR2 from the germline V gene are SGHDT and YYEEEE. As DNA, the CDR3 is TGTGCCAGCAGCTTGTTCACAGGGGGCGTAAATAATTCACCCCTCCACTTT. Its protein is CASSLFTGGVNNSPLHF.

The gene calls are TRBV18 and TRBJ2-5; 9 bases are shared with TRBD2. Germline CDR1 and CDR2: KGHSH and LQKENI. The CDR3 has 15 residues. Trimming at V came to 3 bases and at J to 2 bases, leaving 4 bases not matched to a gene. The CDR3 DNA follows: TGTGCCAGCTCACCGTTAGCGGGGGCACAAGAGACCCAGTACTTC. This codes for CASSPLAGAQETQYF.

The rearrangement joins TRBV29-1 to TRBJ1-3; a weak D match, TRBD1 (5 bases). CDR3 length: 13 residues. Per the germline V gene, CDR1 is SQVTM and CDR2 is ANQGSEA. V was shortened by 4 bases and J by 2 bases, with 9 bases between the two germline ends. As DNA, the CDR3 is TGCAGCGTTGGACAGACAGCTGGAAACACCATATATTTT. Its protein product is CSVGQTAGNTIYF. Based on the CDR3 plus reference TRBV29-1 and TRBJ1-3, the full variable domain is SAVISQKPSRDICQRGTSLTIQCQVDSQVTMMFWYRQQPGQSLTLIATANQGSEATYESGFVIDKFPISRPNLTFSTLTVSNMSPEDSSIYLCSVGQTAGNTIYFGEGSWLTVV.

The V gene is TRBV29-1, the J gene TRBJ1-2; TRBD1 matches at 8 bases. Germline V gene lookup returns CDR1 SQVTM and CDR2 ANQGSEA. The V gene end was trimmed by 6 bases and the J gene end by 8 bases; junction bases not matched to a gene: 23. This CDR3 comprises 17 residues. The CDR3 sequence is CSVPNGAGGPFSRGYTF. The CDR3 nucleotides read TGCAGCGTCCCTAATGGGGCAGGGGGCCCCTTCTCCCGGGGCTACACCTTC.